A selection of T cell receptor beta chains follows, all from one sample in a study of Ad26.COV2.S vaccination and SARS-CoV-2 variants. Assay used: immunoSEQ multiplex PCR; TCRdb lists only in-frame clones, some missing. The sample lists more than 150,000 clones; approximately 88% were seen once. Sample: peripheral blood, taken after recovery from COVID-19. All receptors derive from a human donor who had recovered from COVID-19. Both conserved end residues are part of each CDR3. D genes are given only for firm matches. A clone size is listed for some rows: how often the clone was seen (once, few, many), or a class if it is expanded.

V gene	D gene	clone size	J gene	CDR3 DNA	CDR3 protein
TRBV6-5	-	-	TRBJ2-5	TGTGCCAGCAGTTCATCCCCGCGGGCAGAGACCCAGTACTTC	CASSSSPRAETQYF
TRBV28	TRBD1	-	TRBJ1-2	TGTGCCAGCAGTTTAGCCCTAGGCCCCAGGGGGAACTATGGCTACACCTTC	CASSLALGPRGNYGYTF
TRBV6-5	-	-	TRBJ1-6	TGTGCCAGCAGTTTCCGGGGGTCGAATTCACCCCTCCACTTT	CASSFRGSNSPLHF
TRBV6-4	-	-	TRBJ2-3	TGTGCCAGCAGTGAGCCGGGGTCAGATACGCAGTATTTT	CASSEPGSDTQYF
TRBV5-1	TRBD1	-	TRBJ1-6	TGCGCCAGCAGCTTGGAGGGGACAGTTAATTCACCCCTCCACTTT	CASSLEGTVNSPLHF
TRBV6-5	-	-	TRBJ2-3	TGTGCCAGCAGTTACCGCCCAGGGACCGCGTTAGATACGCAGTATTTT	CASSYRPGTALDTQYF
TRBV7-6	TRBD2	once	TRBJ2-5	TGTGCCAGCAGCCTCGGACTAGCGGGTGCCGAGGCCCAGTACTTC	CASSLGLAGAEAQYF
TRBV19	-	-	TRBJ1-1	TGTGCCACGTCAAATCGGCGGGTAACTGAAGCTTTCTTT	CATSNRRVTEAFF
TRBV7-9	TRBD1	-	TRBJ2-7	TGTGCCAGCAGCTTAAGAAGGACAGGTACGGACGAGCAGTACTTC	CASSLRRTGTDEQYF
TRBV5-6	-	-	TRBJ2-2	TGTGCCAGCAGCTTTCAACAGGGGAACACCGGGGAGCTGTTTTTT	CASSFQQGNTGELFF
TRBV6-5	-	-	TRBJ2-7	TGTGCCAGCAGTCCTCAGGGTAGAAGATCCTACGAGCAGTACTTC	CASSPQGRRSYEQYF
TRBV7-8	-	-	TRBJ1-2	TGTGCCAGCAGCTTAAGCGGGGGAGTAGGCTACACCTTC	CASSLSGGVGYTF
TRBV28	-	-	TRBJ1-2	TGTGCCAGCAGTTTGAGGGTCAACTATAGCTACACCTTC	CASSLRVNYSYTF
TRBV14	-	-	TRBJ2-3	TGTGCCAGCAGCCAAGCCCTCAGCCTAGCCGAATATAGCACAGATACGCAGTATTTT	CASSQALSLAEYSTDTQYF
TRBV9	TRBD1	-	TRBJ2-3	TGTGCCAGCAGCCCCCGGGACAGGGGGCACTATACGCAGTATTTT	CASSPRDRGHYTQYF
TRBV2	-	-	TRBJ1-5	TGTGCCAGCAGTCGAGGGGGGGCGTACAATCAGCCCCAGCATTTT	CASSRGGAYNQPQHF
TRBV28	-	-	TRBJ1-4	TGTGCCAGCAGTTTATGGTCCCTTAAATCGGTGGGAGAAAAACTGTTTTTT	CASSLWSLKSVGEKLFF